The clone carrying this TCR beta chain has more than one count but fewer than ten. The source of the sample is a study of human T cells and chemical hapten exposure. Time point defined: patch test 1, 2 weeks after DPC sensitization. Treatment meaning: therapeutic diphenylcyclopropenone sensitization with weekly scalp DPC. With 0 bases removed from V and 11 bases from J, the gap between germline ends came to 10 bases. CDR1 is SQVTM and CDR2 is ANQGSEA in the germline V gene. The CDR3 has 11 residues. TCRdb analysed the RACE reads with MiXCR anew, one entry per CDR3 protein. The table records 300,000 to 400,000 distinct CDR3 sequences, about 7% of them present only once.

J is TRBJ1-1 and V is TRBV29-1; D unresolved. The source is a woman aged 18-35 years with alopecia areata. Some clones in this sample may be carry-over from other donors' samples. Sequenced material: whole blood, taken in connection with sensitization to the hapten diphenylcyclopropenone (DPC). CDR3 bases: TGCAGCGTTGAAGATTGGGTGGGGGCTTTCTTT. Encoded protein: CSVEDWVGAFF.